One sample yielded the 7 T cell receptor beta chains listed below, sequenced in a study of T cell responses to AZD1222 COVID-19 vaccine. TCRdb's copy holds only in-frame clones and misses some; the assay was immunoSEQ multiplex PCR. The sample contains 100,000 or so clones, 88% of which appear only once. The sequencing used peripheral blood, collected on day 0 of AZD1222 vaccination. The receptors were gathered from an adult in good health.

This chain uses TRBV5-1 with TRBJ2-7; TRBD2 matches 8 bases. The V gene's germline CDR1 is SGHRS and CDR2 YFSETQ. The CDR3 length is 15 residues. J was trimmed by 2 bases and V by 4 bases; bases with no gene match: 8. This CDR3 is CASSPRGGRAYEQYF. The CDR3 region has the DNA TGCGCCAGCAGCCCCCGGGGGGGCCGCGCCTACGAGCAGTACTTC.

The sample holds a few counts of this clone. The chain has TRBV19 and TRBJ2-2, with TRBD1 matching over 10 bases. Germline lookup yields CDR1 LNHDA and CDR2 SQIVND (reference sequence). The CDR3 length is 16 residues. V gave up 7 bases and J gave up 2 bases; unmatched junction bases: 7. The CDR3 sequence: CASMGGQGSNTGELFF. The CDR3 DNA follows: TGTGCCAGTATGGGGGGACAGGGGTCAAACACCGGGGAGCTGTTTTTT.

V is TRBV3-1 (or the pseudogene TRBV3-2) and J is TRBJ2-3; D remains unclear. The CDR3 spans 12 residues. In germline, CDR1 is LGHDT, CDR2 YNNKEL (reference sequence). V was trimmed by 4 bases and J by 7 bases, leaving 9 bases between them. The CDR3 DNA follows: TGTGCCAGCAGCCCTGTCGCCTATACGCAGTATTTT. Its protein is CASSPVAYTQYF.

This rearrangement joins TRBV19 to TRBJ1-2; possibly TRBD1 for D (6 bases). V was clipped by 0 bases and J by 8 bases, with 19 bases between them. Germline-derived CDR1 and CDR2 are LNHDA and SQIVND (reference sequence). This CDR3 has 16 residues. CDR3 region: CASSIDRWQGSYGYTF. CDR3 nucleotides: TGTGCCAGTAGTATAGATCGTTGGCAGGGGTCGTACGGCTACACCTTC.

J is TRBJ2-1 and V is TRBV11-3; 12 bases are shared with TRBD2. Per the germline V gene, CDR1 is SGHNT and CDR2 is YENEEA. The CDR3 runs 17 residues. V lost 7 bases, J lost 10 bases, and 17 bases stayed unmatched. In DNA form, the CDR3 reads TGTGCCAGCACTCAGCGGGCGGCTAGCGGGGGGGCCGGGGAGCAGTTCTTC. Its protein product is CASTQRAASGGAGEQFF.

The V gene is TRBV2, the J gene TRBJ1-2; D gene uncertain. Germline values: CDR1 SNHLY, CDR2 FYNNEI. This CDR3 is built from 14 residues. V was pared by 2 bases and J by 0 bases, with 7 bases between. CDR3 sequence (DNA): TGTGCCAGCAGTGAATCTGGGACTAACTATGGCTACACCTTC. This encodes CASSESGTNYGYTF.

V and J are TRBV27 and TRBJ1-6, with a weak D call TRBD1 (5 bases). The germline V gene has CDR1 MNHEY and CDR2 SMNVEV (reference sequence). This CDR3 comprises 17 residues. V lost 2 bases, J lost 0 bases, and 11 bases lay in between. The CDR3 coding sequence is TGTGCCAGCAGTTTAAACAACAGGATCTCCTATAATTCACCCCTCCACTTT. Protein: CASSLNNRISYNSPLHF.